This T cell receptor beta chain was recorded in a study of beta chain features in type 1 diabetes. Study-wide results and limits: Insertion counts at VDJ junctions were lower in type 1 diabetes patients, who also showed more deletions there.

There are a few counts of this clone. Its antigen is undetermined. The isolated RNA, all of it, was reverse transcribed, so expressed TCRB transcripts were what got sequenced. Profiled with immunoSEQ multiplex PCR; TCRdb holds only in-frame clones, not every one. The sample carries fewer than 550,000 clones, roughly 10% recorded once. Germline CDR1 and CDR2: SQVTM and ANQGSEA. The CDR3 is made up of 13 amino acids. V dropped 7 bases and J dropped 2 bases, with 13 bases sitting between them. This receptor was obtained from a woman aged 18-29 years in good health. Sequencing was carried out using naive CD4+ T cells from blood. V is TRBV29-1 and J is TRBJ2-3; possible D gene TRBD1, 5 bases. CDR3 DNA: TGCAGCGACCCGACAGCAGACACAGATACGCAGTATTTT. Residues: CSDPTADTDTQYF.